Given below is one T cell receptor beta chain in context. Other DNA sequences in this specimen translate into the identical CDR3. The data were taken from a study of shared clonotypes between healthy human individuals. Some clones are missing from TCRdb's copy, which holds only in-frame ones; the method was immunoSEQ multiplex PCR. The sample holds some 240,000 clones, approximately 70% seen once. This CDR3 region has 15 residues. V gave up 0 bases and J gave up 3 bases, with 11 bases separating them. CDR1 and CDR2 (germline): SGDLS, YYNGEE. The sequence derives from a man younger than 45 in good health. The sequencing input was memory CD4+ T cells sorted from blood. The subset: CD45RA-negative fraction. The V gene is TRBV9, the J gene TRBJ2-3; D unresolved. The CDR3, as DNA: TGTGCCAGCAGCGTAGGCAGTCTTGGGACAGATACGCAGTATTTT. It codes for CASSVGSLGTDTQYF. Drawing the rest from reference TRBV9 and TRBJ2-3, the complete variable domain is DSGVTQTPKHLITATGQRVTLRCSPRSGDLSVYWYQQSLDQGLQFLIQYYNGEERAKGNILERFSAQQFPDLHSELNLSSLELGDSALYFCASSVGSLGTDTQYFGPGTRLTVL.